The next 20 T cell receptor beta chains were all read from a single sample in a study of T cell repertoires in cytomegalovirus infection. MiXCR was run by TCRdb on the reads, yielding one entry per CDR3 protein. The sample carries approximately 73,000 distinct CDR3 sequences, roughly 37% recorded once. Their target antigens are unknown. The material was CD8+ T cells from cultured PBMCs, obtained from culture after CMV antigen stimulation. These receptor sequences come from a human donor in good health (CMV status not recorded). Some clones in this sample may be carry-over from other donors' samples.

The V call is TRBV7-6, the J call TRBJ1-1, with D possibly matching TRBD1 (6 bases). In germline, CDR1 is SGHVS, CDR2 FNYEAQ. The CDR3 length is 14 residues. V lost 5 bases and J lost 5, with 15 bases in between. CDR3 DNA sequence: TGTGCCAGCAGCCCCGCAGGGGCGCGAACTGAAGCTTTCTTT. Its protein product is CASSPAGARTEAFF.

To note about this clonotype: Relative to the germline gene, one junction end is altered; a read error may explain this. V is TRBV4-1 and J is TRBJ1-1; the D is unclear. The CDR3 totals 14 residues. The V gene's germline CDR1 is MGHRA and CDR2 YSYEKL. CDR3 in amino acids: CASRTFTLNTEAFF. For the CDR3, the DNA is TGTGCCAGCAGAACCTTCACCCTAAACACTGAAGCTTTCTTT.

The V and J genes are TRBV28 and TRBJ2-5; D perhaps matches TRBD2 (6 bases). Trimming took 2 bases from V and 5 from J, leaving 15 bases between them. Germline CDR1 and CDR2: MDHEN and SYDVKM. CDR3 length equals 15 residues. Here the CDR3 reads CASSLRASVVETQYF. CDR3 DNA sequence: TGTGCCAGCAGTTTACGGGCTAGCGTTGTGGAGACCCAGTACTTC. Full variable domain (outside the CDR3, taken from reference TRBV28 and TRBJ2-5): DVKVTQSSRYLVKRTGEKVFLECVQDMDHENMFWYRQDPGLGLRLIYFSYDVKMKEKGDIPEGYSVSREKKERFSLILESASTNQTSMYLCASSLRASVVETQYFGPGTRLLVL.

This clonotype was found many times. This chain joins TRBV7-6 and TRBJ1-2; D remains ambiguous. Between the trimmed V and J ends, which lost 8 bases and 8 bases, there was a span of 15 bases. The CDR3 is 12 residues long. Per the germline V gene, CDR1 is SGHVS and CDR2 is FNYEAQ. The CDR3 sequence is CASSPGEGGYTF. The CDR3 coding sequence is TGTGCCAGCTCCCCCGGGGAGGGCGGCTACACCTTC.

The chain uses TRBV2 and TRBJ1-5; no clear D gene. The CDR3 is made up of 15 amino acids. CDR1 is SNHLY and CDR2 is FYNNEI in the germline V gene. The ends were cut back, 7 bases at V and 0 bases at J, with 13 bases in the middle. In DNA form, the CDR3 reads TGTGCCAGCACTACGGCAGGTTATAGCAATCAGCCCCAGCATTTT. Translating gives CASTTAGYSNQPQHF.

J is TRBJ2-1 and V is TRBV7-6; D is unresolved. V lost 1 base to trimming and J lost 2 bases, with 15 bases between them. CDR1 and CDR2 (germline): SGHVS, FNYEAQ. There are 17 residues in the CDR3. Written as DNA, the CDR3 is TGTGCCAGCAGCTTAGGGACCAAGTCAAACCCCTACAATGAGCAGTTCTTC. Encoded protein: CASSLGTKSNPYNEQFF.

This clonotype was seen a handful of times. The chain recombines TRBV7-6 with TRBJ2-5, with D maybe TRBD2 (6 bases). Per the germline V gene, CDR1 is SGHVS and CDR2 is FNYEAQ. Trimming left V 3 bases short and J 4 bases short, with 21 bases between. This CDR3 is built from 17 residues. The CDR3 is CASSFQFSGDPPETQYF. The CDR3 bases are TGTGCCAGCAGCTTCCAATTTTCGGGGGACCCCCCAGAGACCCAGTACTTC. The full variable domain, its missing parts supplied by reference TRBV7-6 and TRBJ2-5, is GAGVSQSPRYKVTKRGQDVALRCDPISGHVSLYWYRQALGQGPEFLTYFNYEAQQDKSGLPNDRFSAERPEGSISTLTIQRTEQRDSAMYRCASSFQFSGDPPETQYFGPGTRLLVL.

The chain recombines TRBV5-6 with TRBJ2-7; 7 bases fit TRBD2. Germline CDR1 is SGHDT and CDR2 is YYEEEE. The V gene end was trimmed by 4 bases and the J gene end by 6 bases; junction bases not matched to a gene: 10. The CDR3 loop spans 14 amino acids. The CDR3 protein is CASSHPGPGGEQYF. CDR3 nucleotides: TGTGCCAGCAGCCATCCGGGCCCGGGGGGCGAGCAGTACTTC.

This clonotype has a handful of counts. This chain uses TRBV5-6 with TRBJ2-1; D is tentatively TRBD1 or TRBD2 (5 bases each). The V end was cut by 1 base, the J end by 2 bases, with 10 bases between. Germline assignment: CDR1 SGHDT and CDR2 YYEEEE. The CDR3 contains 15 residues. CDR3 loop: CASSLTRGAYNEQFF. DNA of the CDR3: TGTGCCAGCAGCTTGACACGGGGCGCCTACAATGAGCAGTTCTTC.

V is TRBV4-2 and J is TRBJ2-7; D uncertain. Per the germline V gene, CDR1 is LGHNA and CDR2 is YNFKEQ. Trimming shortened V by 1 base and J by 4 bases, and 14 bases separated the two germline ends. The CDR3 has 15 residues. CDR3: CASSQGSETLYEQYF. The DNA for the CDR3 is TGTGCCAGCAGCCAAGGGTCAGAAACCTTATACGAGCAGTACTTC.

This chain joins TRBV12-3 or TRBV12-4 and TRBJ2-5; the D call may be TRBD1 or TRBD2 (5 bases each). The CDR3 is made up of 14 amino acids. V gave up 3 bases and J gave up 1 base, with 9 bases separating them. CDR3 loop: CASSFGGIQETQYF. The DNA of the CDR3 is TGTGCCAGCAGTTTTGGGGGAATCCAAGAGACCCAGTACTTC.

The CDR3 spells CASSLSLQGARYGYTF. DNA of the CDR3: TGTGCCAGCAGCTTATCGCTCCAGGGGGCGCGTTATGGCTACACCTTC. The chain recombines TRBV7-2 with TRBJ1-2; TRBD1 matches at 8 bases. The germline gives CDR1 SGHTA, CDR2 FQGNSA. The CDR3 extends over 16 amino acids. The J segment lost 5 bases and the V segment lost 2 bases, leaving 10 bases of the junction unmatched.

This clonotype was detected once. The CDR3 loop reads CASSSGTGASPLHF. As DNA, the CDR3 is TGTGCCAGCAGCTCCGGGACAGGCGCCTCACCCCTCCACTTT. The V gene is TRBV13, the J gene TRBJ1-6, with 8 bases that match TRBD1. Germline-derived CDR1 and CDR2 are PRHDT and FYEKMQ (reference sequence). The CDR3 spans 14 residues. V gave up 4 bases and J gave up 10 bases; unmatched junction bases: 6.

V usage is TRBV6-1 and J usage is TRBJ2-5; D possibly corresponds to TRBD1 (5 bases). The germline CDR1 and CDR2 sequences are MNHNS and SASEGT. CDR3 length: 17 amino acids. Trimming cost V 8 bases and J 5 bases, with 27 bases left between them. The CDR3 nucleotides read TGTGCCAGCGACCTCCCCCCTAGGGGCCTAGATCGGGAGACCCAGTACTTC. This translates into CASDLPPRGLDRETQYF.

The chain joins TRBV15 to TRBJ1-6; weak D call: TRBD1 (5 bases). The germline V and J ends were trimmed by 5 bases and 4 bases, with 9 bases remaining between them. Per germline, CDR1 LNHNV and CDR2 YYDKDF (reference sequence). The CDR3 contains 14 residues. CDR3 DNA: TGTGCCACCAGCCAAGACAGATATAATTCACCCCTCCACTTT. Its protein is CATSQDRYNSPLHF.

The rearrangement links TRBV6-2 or TRBV6-3 to TRBJ2-6; D is perhaps TRBD2 (6 bases). There are 13 residues in the CDR3. Germline loops: CDR1 MNHEY, CDR2 SVGEGT. V was clipped by 10 bases and J by 11 bases, with 18 bases between them. The CDR3 region has the DNA TGTGCCACCGAAAGCCCGGGGGAACACGTCCTGACTTTC. Residues: CATESPGEHVLTF.

In its sample, this clonotype was seen a few times. The genes are TRBV4-1 and TRBJ2-1, with D tentatively TRBD2 (7 bases). This CDR3 is 15 amino acids long. V shed 0 bases and J shed 8 bases, with 14 bases lying between them. Germline V CDR1 and CDR2: MGHRA, YSYEKL. CDR3 protein: CASSQDTGGLDEQFF. The CDR3 DNA follows: TGCGCCAGCAGCCAAGATACGGGGGGCCTGGATGAGCAGTTCTTC.

The V gene is TRBV28, the J gene TRBJ2-5; perhaps TRBD2 as D (6 bases). V was cut by 6 bases and J by 0 bases, with 11 bases left in between. The CDR3 totals 14 residues. CDR1 and CDR2 (germline): MDHEN, SYDVKM. The CDR3 DNA reads TGTGCCAGCAGAGAACTAGCTAACCAAGAGACCCAGTACTTC. Translating it yields CASRELANQETQYF.

This CDR3 reads CASTPGTFFSGANVLTF. The CDR3 DNA sequence: TGTGCCAGCACCCCCGGGACATTCTTCTCTGGGGCCAACGTCCTGACTTTC. The V call is TRBV6-2 or TRBV6-3, the J call TRBJ2-6; D may be TRBD1 (6 bases). The CDR3 spans 17 residues. Per germline, CDR1 MNHEY and CDR2 SVGEGT. The V and J ends lost 7 bases and 0 bases respectively, with 16 bases between them.

V usage is TRBV7-8 and J usage is TRBJ2-6, with a possible D match to TRBD1 (6 bases). The V end was cut by 5 bases, the J end by 0 bases, with 11 bases between. The germline V gene has CDR1 SGHVS and CDR2 FQNEAQ. This CDR3 region has 16 residues. The CDR3 sequence is CASSRGQNSGANVLTF. The CDR3, as DNA: TGTGCCAGCAGCCGGGGACAAAACTCTGGGGCCAACGTCCTGACTTTC.